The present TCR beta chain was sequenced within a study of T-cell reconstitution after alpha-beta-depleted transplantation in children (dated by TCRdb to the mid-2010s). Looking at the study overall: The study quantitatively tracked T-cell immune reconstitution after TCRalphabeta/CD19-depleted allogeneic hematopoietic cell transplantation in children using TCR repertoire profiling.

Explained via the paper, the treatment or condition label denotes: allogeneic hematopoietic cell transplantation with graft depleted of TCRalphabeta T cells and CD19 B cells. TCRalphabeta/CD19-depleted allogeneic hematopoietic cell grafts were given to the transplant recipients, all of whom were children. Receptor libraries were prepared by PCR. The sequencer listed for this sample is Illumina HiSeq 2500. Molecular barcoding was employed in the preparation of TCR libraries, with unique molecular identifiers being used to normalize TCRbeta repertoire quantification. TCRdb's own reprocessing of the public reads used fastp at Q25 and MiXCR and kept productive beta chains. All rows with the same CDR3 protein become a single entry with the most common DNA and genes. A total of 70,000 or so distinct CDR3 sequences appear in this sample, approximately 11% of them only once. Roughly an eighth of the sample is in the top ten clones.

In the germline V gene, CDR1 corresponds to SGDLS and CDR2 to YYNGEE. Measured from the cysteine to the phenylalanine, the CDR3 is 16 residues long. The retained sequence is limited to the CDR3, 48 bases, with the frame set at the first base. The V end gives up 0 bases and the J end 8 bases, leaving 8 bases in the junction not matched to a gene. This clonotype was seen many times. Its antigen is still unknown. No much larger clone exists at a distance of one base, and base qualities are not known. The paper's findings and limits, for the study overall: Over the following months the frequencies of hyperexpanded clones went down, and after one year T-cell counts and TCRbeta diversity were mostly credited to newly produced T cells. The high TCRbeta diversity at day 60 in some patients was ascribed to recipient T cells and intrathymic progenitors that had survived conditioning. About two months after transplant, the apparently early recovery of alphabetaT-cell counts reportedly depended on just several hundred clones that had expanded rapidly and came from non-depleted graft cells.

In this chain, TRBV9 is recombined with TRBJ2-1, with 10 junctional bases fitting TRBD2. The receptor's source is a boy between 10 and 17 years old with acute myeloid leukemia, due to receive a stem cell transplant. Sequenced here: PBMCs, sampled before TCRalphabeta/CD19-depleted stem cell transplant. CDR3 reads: CASSVEGLAGVDEQFF. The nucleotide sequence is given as TGTGCCAGCAGCGTAGAGGGTCTAGCGGGAGTAGATGAGCAGTTCTTC.